This TCR beta chain was documented in a study of neurological immune-mediated disorders. CDR3 length equals 17 residues. V was trimmed by 5 bases and J by 7 bases, leaving 27 bases between them. CDR1 and CDR2 from the germline V gene are SGHVS and FQNEAQ. The study, taken as a whole, reports: On phylogenetic grouping, the repertoires of 18 of 34 multiple sclerosis patients fell within one related-CDR3 cluster, constituting a possible signature. Private repertoires in all groups were suggested by the finding that expanded clones across subjects shared no CDR3 amino acid sequences.

The cDNA came from 5'RACE, which used 10-nucleotide random UMIs. TCRdb analysed the 5' RACE reads with MiXCR anew, one entry per CDR3 protein. Altogether 60,000 to 80,000 distinct CDR3 sequences are present, around 4.7% being singletons, with the ten largest covering less than 4%. Concerning this clonotype: Its specificity is not known.

This TCR derives from a woman aged 45-59 years with multiple sclerosis. Sequencing was carried out using PBMCs. This chain uses TRBV7-8 with TRBJ2-7; D perhaps matches TRBD1 (6 bases). CDR3 in amino acids: CASSPIFGTNAAGEQYF. The CDR3 DNA follows: TGTGCCAGCAGCCCAATCTTTGGGACAAATGCTGCTGGGGAGCAGTACTTC.